The next 18 T cell receptor beta chains were all read from a single sample in a study of spatial heterogeneity in lung cancer (dated by TCRdb to the late 2010s). Overall results and qualifications from the work: The number of expanded intratumoral alpha and beta TCRs correlated with the tumor nonsynonymous mutation count.

Interpreted using the paper, the time point label stands for: sample taken at primary tumor resection. Receptor amplification or capture employed 5' RACE. Sequencing was performed on a NextSeq 500. Using fastp at Q25 and MiXCR, TCRdb reprocessed the public reads and kept productive beta chains. Every entry covers one CDR3 protein and lists the most common genes and DNA from its rows. The sample table shows 9,500 to 13,000 distinct CDR3 sequences, and more than 10% are seen once. About 10% of the sample lies in the top ten. No antigens are known for them. The material sequenced was lung tumor tissue, taken at surgery. The receptors were sampled from a male donor with early-stage non-small cell lung cancer.

This clonotype was recorded many times. Found in a library prepared for alpha chains, this beta chain is an off-target read, and its abundance has little meaning. This chain links TRBV25-1 with TRBJ1-1; D gene ambiguous. V gave up 6 bases and J gave up 0 bases, with 2 bases separating them. Germline loops: CDR1 MGHDK, CDR2 SYGVNS. This CDR3 comprises 11 residues. This CDR3 is CASSMNTEAFF. The CDR3 nucleotides are TGTGCCAGCAGCATGAACACTGAAGCTTTCTTT.

Sample share makes this clonotype medium-sized (0.01 to 0.1%). The germline gene is not matched at one end of the junction; a read error may be the cause. A library made for alpha chains picked up this beta chain off target, so its size means little. The rearrangement links TRBV7-7 to TRBJ2-5; TRBD1 or TRBD2 may be the D gene (7 bases each). The CDR3 has 16 residues. Germline V gives CDR1 SSHAT, CDR2 FNYEAQ (reference sequence). This CDR3 reads CASSSLQGGGVETQYF. The CDR3 DNA follows: TGTGCTAGCAGCTCTTTGCAGGGAGGGGGCGTAGAGACCCAGTACTTC.

This clonotype was picked up many times. For a library built for alpha chains, this beta chain is a stray read; little rests on its size. V gene TRBV12-3 or TRBV12-4 combines with J gene TRBJ1-2, with D hard to call. Trimming removed 3 bases from V and 8 bases from J, with 10 bases in between. This CDR3 has 12 residues. The CDR3 reads CASSLRLGGYTF. DNA for the CDR3: TGTGCCAGCAGTTTGAGGCTCGGAGGCTACACCTTC.

About this clonotype itself: A read error is possible here, since a much larger clone lies one base away. A library made for alpha chains picked up this beta chain off target, so its size means little. The chain has TRBV28 and TRBJ2-3; D unresolved. The V gene lost 5 bases and the J gene lost 1 base, with 16 bases spanning the gap. The CDR3 is 16 amino acids. The V gene's germline CDR1 is MDHEN and CDR2 SYDVKM. The CDR3 sequence is CASSPSHDSRTDTQYF. CDR3 DNA: TGTGCCAGCAGTCCCTCTCATGACTCCCGCACAGATACGCAGTATTTT.

This clonotype appeared many times. Because the library targeted alpha chains, this beta chain is an off-target read whose size means little. V gene TRBV3-1 combines with J gene TRBJ2-2; 11 bases line up with TRBD2. V shed 4 bases and J 5 bases; nucleotides not matched to a gene: 3. The CDR3 spans 15 residues. CDR1 and CDR2 from the germline V gene are LGHDT and YNNKEL (reference sequence). DNA for the CDR3: TGTGCCAGCAGCCTGTCTAGCGGGAGGACCGGGGAGCTGTTTTTT. Amino acids: CASSLSSGRTGELFF.

The count of this clonotype is one. The library was prepared for alpha chains; this beta chain is a stray read, so its frequency means little. The genes are TRBV7-8 and TRBJ1-2, with D possibly TRBD1 on 6 matching bases. Trimming took 5 bases from V and 4 from J, leaving 8 bases between them. Germline lookup yields CDR1 SGHVS and CDR2 FQNEAQ. The CDR3 runs 12 residues. The CDR3 DNA reads TGTGCCAGCAGCCCGGACAGCTATGGCTACACCTTC. Its protein is CASSPDSYGYTF.

This clonotype is judged medium-sized (0.01 to 0.1%). At one end the junction does not follow the germline gene, possibly because of a read error. This beta chain is a stray read from a library made for alpha chains; its abundance is not meaningful. CDR3 residues: CASSQRAGFSDEQFF. CDR3 DNA: TGTGCTAGCAGCCAAAGAGCGGGATTCTCCGATGAGCAGTTCTTC. The genes are TRBV7-7 and TRBJ2-1; 7 bases map to TRBD2. In germline, CDR1 is SSHAT, CDR2 FNYEAQ (reference sequence). This CDR3 has 15 amino acids.

This clonotype has ten or more counts. As an off-target read in a library built for alpha chains, this beta chain has a frequency of little significance. The rearrangement uses TRBV6-2 or TRBV6-3 and TRBJ2-1; possible D gene TRBD2, 5 bases. This CDR3 region has 13 residues. Germline loops: CDR1 MNHEY, CDR2 SVGEGT. The germline V and J ends were trimmed by 4 bases and 7 bases, with 11 bases remaining between them. DNA of the CDR3: TGTGCCAGCAGTTTTGCATGGGAGAATGAGCAGTTCTTC. Translating gives CASSFAWENEQFF.

This clonotype was picked up many times. The library was designed around alpha chains, so this beta chain is a stray read whose abundance carries little weight. The rearrangement links TRBV6-2 or TRBV6-3 to TRBJ2-1; 11 bases are shared with TRBD2. CDR3 length: 15 amino acids. The ends lost 7 bases at V and 7 bases at J; junction bases unmatched: 9. CDR1 MNHEY and CDR2 SVGEGT come from the germline V gene. The CDR3 DNA reads TGTGCCAGCACAATACTAGCGGGAGTACGGAATGAGCAGTTCTTC. Protein sequence: CASTILAGVRNEQFF.

Concerning this clonotype: In a library made to pick up alpha chains, this beta chain is a stray read with a size that means little. The chain uses TRBV30 and TRBJ1-1; D is possibly TRBD1 (6 bases). The CDR3 spans 12 residues. Germline CDR1 GTSNPN, CDR2 SVGIG (reference sequence). V shed 1 base and J shed 11 bases, with 14 bases lying between them. The CDR3 protein is CAWSAPGHLAFF. CDR3 sequence (DNA): TGTGCCTGGAGTGCCCCGGGACATTTGGCTTTCTTT.

This clonotype was counted many times. As an off-target read in a library built for alpha chains, this beta chain has a frequency of little significance. J is TRBJ2-7 and V is TRBV20-1, with 9 bases lining up with TRBD1. The CDR3 consists of 16 residues. Germline V CDR1 and CDR2: DFQATT, SNEGSKA (reference sequence). The trim removed 0 bases at V and 1 base at J, leaving 7 bases unmatched. CDR3 sequence (DNA): TGCAGTGCTAGAGATCCCGAGACAGGGGGTTCCTACGAGCAGTACTTC. It specifies CSARDPETGGSYEQYF.

This clonotype is labeled medium-sized (0.01 to 0.1%). This beta chain represents an off-target read in a library built for alpha chains; its size is of limited meaning. This chain uses TRBV5-1 with TRBJ2-6; D possibly corresponds to TRBD1 (6 bases). The V end was cut by 0 bases, the J end by 0 bases, with 13 bases between. Germline CDR1 reads SGHRS; CDR2 reads YFSETQ. This CDR3 is 18 amino acids long. CDR3 protein: CASSLVGQLSSGANVLTF. In DNA form, the CDR3 reads TGCGCCAGCAGCTTGGTAGGACAGCTTAGCTCTGGGGCCAACGTCCTGACTTTC. Full variable domain (remainder filled in from reference TRBV5-1 and TRBJ2-6): KAGVTQTPRYLIKTRGQQVTLSCSPISGHRSVSWYQQTPGQGLQFLFEYFSETQRNKGNFPGRFSGRQFSNSRSEMNVSTLELGDSALYLCASSLVGQLSSGANVLTFGAGSRLTVL.

This clonotype occurred many times. This beta chain is an off-target read within a library intended for alpha chains, so its frequency means little. CDR3 amino acids: CSARGVNYGYTF. CDR3 sequence (DNA): TGCAGTGCTAGGGGGGTTAACTATGGCTACACCTTC. The chain uses TRBV20-1 and TRBJ1-2, with D perhaps TRBD1 (5 bases). The germline V and J ends were trimmed by 3 bases and 1 base, with 6 bases remaining between them. This CDR3 spans 12 amino acids. Germline-derived CDR1 and CDR2 are DFQATT and SNEGSKA (reference sequence).

This clonotype was detected only a few times. Since it is a stray read in a library aimed at alpha chains, this beta chain has a size that is not meaningful. This chain links TRBV2 with TRBJ1-6; no definite D call. The CDR3 totals 12 residues. Trimming stripped 2 bases from V and 9 bases from J, with 5 bases between. Germline CDR1 and CDR2: SNHLY and FYNNEI. CDR3 sequence reads: CASSEIGSPLHF. The CDR3 DNA sequence: TGTGCCAGCAGTGAAATCGGTTCACCCCTCCACTTT. The full variable domain, completed using reference TRBV2 and TRBJ1-6, is EPEVTQTPSHQVTQMGQEVILRCVPISNHLYFYWYRQILGQKVEFLVSFYNNEISEKSEIFDDQFSVERPDGSNFTLKIRSTKLEDSAMYFCASSEIGSPLHFGNGTRLTVT.

To note about this clonotype: Compared with germline, one end of the junction differs, possibly owing to a read error. This beta chain is an unintended read in a library built for alpha chains; its size means little. The rearrangement links TRBV12-3 or TRBV12-4 to TRBJ2-3; 10 nucleotides agree with TRBD2. This CDR3 contains 14 residues. CDR3 in amino acids: CTSSSSGRTDTQYF. CDR3 sequence (DNA): TGTACCAGCAGTTCTAGCGGGAGAACAGATACGCAGTATTTT.

This clonotype was picked up many times. This beta chain appears as a stray read in a library generated for alpha chains; its size is not informative. The genes are TRBV29-1 and TRBJ2-5; a weak D match, TRBD2 (6 bases). Trimming took 7 bases from V and 5 from J, leaving 20 bases between them. Germline V lookup: CDR1 SQVTM, CDR2 ANQGSEA. This CDR3 is 14 amino acids long. The DNA for the CDR3 is TGCAGCGCCGGGACTTACGACAGCAGGGAGACCCAGTACTTC. Encoded protein: CSAGTYDSRETQYF.

This clonotype is large in the sample. With the library built for alpha chains, this beta chain is off target and its frequency is not meaningful. The chain joins TRBV7-9 to TRBJ2-7; TRBD2 is a possible D gene (6 bases). Germline V gene data show CDR1 as SEHNR and CDR2 as FQNEAQ (reference sequence). Trimming left V 5 bases short and J 2 bases short, with 13 bases between. This CDR3 region has 14 residues. The CDR3 DNA is TGTGCCAGCAGCCCGGGACTCATAGCCTACGAGCAGTACTTC. Residues: CASSPGLIAYEQYF.

This clonotype rates as medium-sized. This beta chain was picked up by a library intended for alpha chains and is off target, so its count carries little meaning. This sequence joins TRBV29-1 and TRBJ1-1; 10 bases agree with TRBD1. This CDR3 region has 12 residues. Per the germline V gene, CDR1 is SQVTM and CDR2 is ANQGSEA. Trimming removed 6 bases from V and 5 bases from J; junction bases left unmatched: 3. The CDR3 reads CSVTGGRTEAFF. DNA of the CDR3: TGCAGCGTGACAGGGGGCAGGACTGAAGCTTTCTTT. Full variable domain (missing parts from reference TRBV29-1 and TRBJ1-1): SAVISQKPSRDICQRGTSLTIQCQVDSQVTMMFWYRQQPGQSLTLIATANQGSEATYESGFVIDKFPISRPNLTFSTLTVSNMSPEDSSIYLCSVTGGRTEAFFGQGTRLTVV.